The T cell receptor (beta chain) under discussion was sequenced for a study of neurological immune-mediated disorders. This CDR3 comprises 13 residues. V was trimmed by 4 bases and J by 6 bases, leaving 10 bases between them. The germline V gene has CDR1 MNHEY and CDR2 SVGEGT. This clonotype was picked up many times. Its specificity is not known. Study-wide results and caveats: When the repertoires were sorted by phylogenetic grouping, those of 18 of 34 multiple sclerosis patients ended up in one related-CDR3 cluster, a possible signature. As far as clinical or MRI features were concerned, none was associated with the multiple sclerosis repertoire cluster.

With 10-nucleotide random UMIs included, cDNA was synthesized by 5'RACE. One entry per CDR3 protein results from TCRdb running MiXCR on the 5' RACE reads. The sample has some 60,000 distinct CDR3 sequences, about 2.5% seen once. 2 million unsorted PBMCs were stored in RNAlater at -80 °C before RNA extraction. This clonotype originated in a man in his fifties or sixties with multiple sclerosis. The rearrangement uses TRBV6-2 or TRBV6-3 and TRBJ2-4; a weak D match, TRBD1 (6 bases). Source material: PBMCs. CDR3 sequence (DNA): TGTGCCAGCAGTTTACAGGGCGCAAACATTCAGTACTTC. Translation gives CASSLQGANIQYF.